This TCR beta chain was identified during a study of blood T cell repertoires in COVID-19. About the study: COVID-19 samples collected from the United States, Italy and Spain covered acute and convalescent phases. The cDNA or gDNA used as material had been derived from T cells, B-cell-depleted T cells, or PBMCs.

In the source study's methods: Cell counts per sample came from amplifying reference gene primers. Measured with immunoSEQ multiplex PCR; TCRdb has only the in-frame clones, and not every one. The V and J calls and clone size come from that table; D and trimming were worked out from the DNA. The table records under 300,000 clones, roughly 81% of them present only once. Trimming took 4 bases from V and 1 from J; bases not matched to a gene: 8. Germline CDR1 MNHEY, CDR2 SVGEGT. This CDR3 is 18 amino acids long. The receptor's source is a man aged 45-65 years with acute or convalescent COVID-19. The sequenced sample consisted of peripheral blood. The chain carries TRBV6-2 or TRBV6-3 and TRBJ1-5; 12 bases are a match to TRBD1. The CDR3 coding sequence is TGTGCCAGCAGTTGGGCCGGGACAGGGGGCGCAAGCAATCAGCCCCAGCATTTT. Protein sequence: CASSWAGTGGASNQPQHF.